These 27 T cell receptor beta chains were sequenced from one sample in a study of CD8+ T cells in alopecia areata. RNA, once extracted, was reverse transcribed into cDNA for use as the sequencing template. Sequenced by immunoSEQ multiplex PCR; TCRdb stores in-frame clones only, minus some. There are about 130,000 clones in the sample; 49% occur only once, and roughly a sixth lies in the top ten. Sequencing was performed on CD8+ T cells sorted from blood, taken at week 0. These receptor sequences come from a human donor with alopecia areata.

This clone was counted a few times. V usage is TRBV29-1 and J usage is TRBJ2-7; D remains unclear. Looked up from germline, CDR1 is SQVTM and CDR2 is ANQGSEA. The V end was cut by 4 bases, the J end by 1 base, with 14 bases between. This CDR3 spans 14 amino acids. The CDR3 region has the DNA TGCAGCGTTGTCAAAGGGATCGGTTCCTACGAGCAGTACTTC. Translated, it gives CSVVKGIGSYEQYF.

The V call is TRBV6-5, the J call TRBJ2-1, with 7 bases identical to TRBD1. The CDR3 loop spans 16 amino acids. Germline V gene sequence: CDR1 MNHEY, CDR2 SVGAGI. V lost 3 bases to trimming and J lost 7 bases; unmatched junction nucleotides: 12. Here the CDR3 reads CASSYYRDSPLNEQFF. In DNA, the CDR3 is TGTGCCAGCAGTTATTACCGGGACAGTCCTTTGAATGAGCAGTTCTTC.

The chain has TRBV7-8 and TRBJ2-7, with D perhaps matching TRBD1 or TRBD2 (5 bases each). Germline CDR1 is SGHVS and CDR2 is FQNEAQ. The CDR3 consists of 15 residues. V was trimmed by 6 bases and J by 4 bases, leaving 19 bases between them. This CDR3 reads CASSRLDRGGYEQYF. CDR3 nucleotide sequence: TGTGCCAGCAGTCGATTGGACCGGGGCGGATACGAGCAGTACTTC.

The chain carries TRBV7-9 and TRBJ2-7; 8 bases are shared with TRBD1. Germline V gives CDR1 SEHNR, CDR2 FQNEAQ (reference sequence). J lost 3 bases, V lost 5 bases, and 6 bases had no gene match. This CDR3 comprises 14 residues. CDR3 in DNA: TGTGCCAGCAGCCCGCGGACAGGGAGCTACGAGCAGTACTTC. It encodes CASSPRTGSYEQYF.

This clone was picked up a small number of times. V usage is TRBV9 and J usage is TRBJ1-1; no definite D call. V was pared by 4 bases and J by 4 bases, with 11 bases between. This CDR3 comprises 13 residues. Germline CDR1 is SGDLS and CDR2 is YYNGEE. The CDR3 loop is CASSIGGVTEAFF. In DNA, the CDR3 is TGTGCCAGCAGCATCGGAGGTGTCACTGAAGCTTTCTTT.

The V gene is TRBV4-1, the J gene TRBJ2-7; no definite D call. This CDR3 contains 13 residues. Germline CDR1 MGHRA, CDR2 YSYEKL. V dropped 3 bases and J dropped 4 bases, with 10 bases sitting between them. This CDR3 reads CASSQSPEYEQYF. In nucleotides, the CDR3 is TGCGCCAGCAGCCAGTCCCCCGAATACGAGCAGTACTTC.

The sample holds a few counts of this clone. The chain joins TRBV19 to TRBJ1-1; D unresolved. The germline V gene has CDR1 LNHDA and CDR2 SQIVND (reference sequence). V was pared by 4 bases and J by 1 base, with 10 bases between. The CDR3 loop spans 14 amino acids. Written as DNA, the CDR3 is TGTGCCAGTAGTACTATTACAGAGAACACTGAAGCTTTCTTT. Its protein product is CASSTITENTEAFF.

V and J are TRBV29-1 and TRBJ2-1; 13 bases align to TRBD2. CDR1 is SQVTM and CDR2 is ANQGSEA in the germline V gene. This CDR3 spans 12 amino acids. Trimming cost V 7 bases and J 9 bases; bases outside gene matches: 3. The CDR3 DNA sequence: TGCAGCGCAACTAGCGGGGGGGTTGAGCAGTTCTTC. The encoded protein is CSATSGGVEQFF.

This clone showed up just a few times. The rearrangement joins TRBV25-1 to TRBJ2-1; TRBD2 might be the D (5 bases). V was shortened by 5 bases and J by 9 bases, with 8 bases between the two germline ends. From germline, CDR1 is MGHDK and CDR2 SYGVNS. This CDR3 has 11 residues. In DNA, the CDR3 is TGTGCCAGCAGTCCAGCGGTTGAGCAGTTCTTC. It codes for CASSPAVEQFF.

This clone has only one observation. The gene calls are TRBV11-2 and TRBJ2-7; 10 bases align to TRBD1. Per germline, CDR1 SGHAT and CDR2 FQNNGV. CDR3 length: 16 amino acids. Unmatched junction bases numbered 3, after V lost 1 base and J lost 0 bases. The CDR3 sequence is CASSLVWTGGSYEQYF. The CDR3 bases are TGTGCCAGCAGCTTAGTTTGGACAGGGGGCTCCTACGAGCAGTACTTC.

V gene TRBV5-1 combines with J gene TRBJ2-7, with 7 nucleotides matching TRBD1. This CDR3 has 14 amino acids. The V gene end was trimmed by 1 base and the J gene end by 5 bases; junction bases not matched to a gene: 6. Germline V gene sequence: CDR1 SGHRS, CDR2 YFSETQ. The CDR3 loop is CASSLYDREHEQYF. The CDR3, as DNA: TGCGCCAGCAGCTTGTACGACAGGGAACACGAGCAGTACTTC.

V is TRBV15 and J is TRBJ1-5; D gene ambiguous. This CDR3 is built from 15 residues. CDR1 and CDR2 from the germline V gene are LNHNV and YYDKDF (reference sequence). V lost 0 bases and J lost 4, with 10 bases in between. The CDR3 spells CATSREVTRNQPQHF. CDR3 bases: TGTGCCACCAGCAGAGAAGTGACCAGGAATCAGCCCCAGCATTTT.

The rearrangement joins TRBV27 to TRBJ1-5, with a tentative D call TRBD1 (5 bases). V lost 2 bases and J lost 1, with 12 bases in between. Germline V gene lookup returns CDR1 MNHEY and CDR2 SMNVEV (reference sequence). This CDR3 comprises 16 residues. CDR3 region: CASSLLGGISNQPQHF. The CDR3 DNA follows: TGTGCCAGCAGTTTACTGGGGGGAATAAGCAATCAGCCCCAGCATTTT.

The chain couples TRBV10-3 to TRBJ2-3, with TRBD2 as a possible D gene (5 bases). Trimming pared 9 bases from V and 4 bases from J, leaving 17 bases between. The CDR3 contains 14 residues. The V gene's germline CDR1 is ENHRY and CDR2 SYGVKD. The CDR3 loop reads CAIGPEVGADTQYF. CDR3 bases: TGTGCCATAGGACCCGAAGTCGGGGCAGATACGCAGTATTTT.

This chain links TRBV30 with TRBJ1-2; 7 bases are shared with TRBD1. Germline loops: CDR1 GTSNPN, CDR2 SVGIG (reference sequence). This CDR3 is built from 16 residues. Trimming removed 0 bases from V and 4 bases from J; junction bases left unmatched: 11. The CDR3 DNA reads TGTGCCTGGAGTGTAGCCTGGCAGGGGGTAACCTATGGCTACACCTTC. This codes for CAWSVAWQGVTYGYTF.

This clone occurred a few times. The genes are TRBV12-5 and TRBJ2-5; 8 nucleotides line up with TRBD2. This CDR3 is built from 15 residues. Germline loops: CDR1 LGHNT, CDR2 FRNRAP. With V trimmed by 5 bases and J by 4 bases, 9 bases remained unmatched. CDR3: CASGPWRGALETQYF. Here the CDR3 DNA reads TGTGCTAGTGGTCCCTGGCGGGGGGCCTTAGAGACCCAGTACTTC.

The chain recombines TRBV30 with TRBJ2-7, with no clear D. V lost 2 bases, J lost 2 bases, and 13 bases lay in between. This CDR3 is 14 amino acids long. Germline CDR1 and CDR2: GTSNPN and SVGIG (reference sequence). CDR3 bases: TGTGCCTGGAGTCCCGGCCCAATGCCCTACGAGCAGTACTTC. Translating gives CAWSPGPMPYEQYF.

The chain recombines TRBV7-9 with TRBJ1-1; weak D call: TRBD1 (5 bases). The CDR3 runs 12 residues. Germline V CDR1 and CDR2: SEHNR, FQNEAQ (reference sequence). V was trimmed by 5 bases and J by 11 bases, leaving 15 bases between them. This chain's CDR3 is CASSPRDEGAFF. CDR3 nucleotides: TGTGCCAGCAGCCCCAGGGACGAGGGGGCTTTCTTT.

This clone was observed a few times. V is TRBV5-4 and J is TRBJ2-7; D is possibly TRBD1 (6 bases). The V gene lost 4 bases and the J gene lost 3 bases, with 14 bases spanning the gap. This CDR3 comprises 14 residues. Germline V gene data show CDR1 as SGHNT and CDR2 as YYREEE (reference sequence). CDR3 bases: TGTGCCAGCAGCGGCGGACAGCCGCGCTACGAGCAGTACTTC. Residues: CASSGGQPRYEQYF.

V and J are TRBV10-3 and TRBJ1-1; 9 bases match TRBD1. This CDR3 has 15 amino acids. Looked up from germline, CDR1 is ENHRY and CDR2 is SYGVKD. Losses at the gene ends were 2 bases for V and 0 bases for J; bases not matched to a gene: 1. The chain's CDR3 is CAISERQGVNTEAFF. For the CDR3, the DNA is TGTGCCATCAGTGAGAGACAGGGGGTGAACACTGAAGCTTTCTTT.

There are a few counts of this clone. The V gene is TRBV11-2, the J gene TRBJ2-3; a possible D gene is TRBD2 (6 bases). This CDR3 region has 16 residues. V lost 1 base, J lost 0 bases, and 11 bases lay in between. Germline V lookup: CDR1 SGHAT, CDR2 FQNNGV. The CDR3 reads CASSLVGGRSTDTQYF. In DNA form, the CDR3 reads TGTGCCAGCAGCTTAGTCGGAGGGCGCAGCACAGATACGCAGTATTTT.

This clone was seen a few times. The chain couples TRBV13 to TRBJ1-4; maybe TRBD1 (6 bases). V was shortened by 7 bases and J by 3 bases, with 9 bases between the two germline ends. This CDR3 is built from 13 residues. The germline V gene has CDR1 PRHDT and CDR2 FYEKMQ (reference sequence). CDR3 protein: CASTYRANEKLFF. The CDR3 coding sequence is TGTGCCAGCACCTACAGGGCTAATGAAAAACTGTTTTTT.

The chain combines TRBV6-6 with TRBJ2-7; 7 bases align to TRBD2. CDR1 is MNHNY, CDR2 SVGAGI, per germline (reference sequence). J gave up 1 base and V 4 bases, and 10 bases lay outside the gene matches. The CDR3 length is 16 residues. CDR3 sequence: CASSWSGEDISYEQYF. Written as DNA, the CDR3 is TGTGCCAGCAGTTGGAGCGGGGAGGATATATCCTACGAGCAGTACTTC.

This sequence joins TRBV27 and TRBJ2-1; perhaps TRBD2 as D (5 bases). Trimming took 4 bases from V and 5 from J, leaving 15 bases between them. This CDR3 has 15 amino acids. Per germline, CDR1 MNHEY and CDR2 SMNVEV (reference sequence). CDR3 sequence (DNA): TGTGCCAGCAGTTCCGACTACACCTTAGACAATGAGCAGTTCTTC. Residues: CASSSDYTLDNEQFF.

CDR3 protein: CASSLGPDASYEQYF. The CDR3 DNA sequence: TGCGCCAGCAGCTTGGGACCGGACGCTTCCTACGAGCAGTACTTC. V usage is TRBV5-1 and J usage is TRBJ2-7; no reliable D call. The CDR3 is 15 amino acids. Per the germline V gene, CDR1 is SGHRS and CDR2 is YFSETQ. V was clipped by 0 bases and J by 1 base, with 11 bases between them.

V gene TRBV6-5 combines with J gene TRBJ1-2; 8 positions agree with TRBD1. CDR1 MNHEY and CDR2 SVGAGI come from the germline V gene. J gave up 7 bases and V 2 bases, and 9 bases lay outside the gene matches. The CDR3 length is 15 residues. The CDR3 spells CASSYDVRGRVGYTF. As DNA, the CDR3 is TGTGCCAGCAGTTACGACGTCAGGGGGCGAGTTGGCTACACCTTC.

This chain's CDR3 is CASSTINSDRGISTDTQYF. CDR3 DNA sequence: TGTGCCAGCAGTACCATCAATTCAGACAGGGGGATTAGCACAGATACGCAGTATTTT. V is TRBV27 and J is TRBJ2-3; 9 positions match TRBD1. This CDR3 is built from 19 residues. The V gene's germline CDR1 is MNHEY and CDR2 SMNVEV (reference sequence). The V and J ends lost 5 bases and 0 bases, in that order; junction bases with no gene match: 15.